Below, one T cell receptor beta chain is given with its context. The antigen is unknown. These data belong to a study of cytomegalovirus exposure and HLA in healthy donors. Points from the study as a whole: The investigators catalogued 150 to 200 TCR beta chains as cytomegalovirus-associated. Earlier analysis looked at TCR beta V segments, and most were productive about 90% or about 30% of the time.

V dropped 2 bases and J dropped 5 bases, with 13 bases sitting between them. The CDR3 spans 14 residues. Germline CDR1 is MNHEY and CDR2 is SMNVEV (reference sequence). Regarding donors, all were healthy bone marrow donors. PCR employed 60 Vbeta and 13 Jbeta primers. The table came from immunoSEQ multiplex PCR; TCRdb's copy has only in-frame clones and leaves some out. The repertoire holds roughly 200,000 clones, with around four fifths as singletons. Sequencing was performed on PBMCs. This chain uses TRBV27 with TRBJ2-7; D possibly corresponds to TRBD2 (5 bases). The receptor was derived from a man aged 45 to 65 in good health and CMV-seronegative. The CDR3: CASSLSTRTHEQYF. CDR3 bases: TGTGCCAGCAGTTTAAGTACTAGAACCCACGAGCAGTACTTC.